This paragraph reports one T cell receptor beta chain. Its antigen has not been determined. Base qualities were left out, and no much larger clone turns up one base away. This specimen belongs to a study of blood T cell repertoires in COVID-19 (dated by TCRdb to 2019 to 2021). Looking at the study overall: Collaborator samples came from the United States, Italy and Spain and covered acute and convalescent phases of COVID-19. A de-identified subject ID, COVID-19 status, age in years and sex were almost always included in the sample metadata. The repertoires were released in a freely available public database meant as a resource for research on the immune response to SARS-CoV-2. Deeply sampled blood TCRbeta repertoires from subjects exposed to, actively infected with, or recovered from COVID-19 were included in the dataset. Where HLA class I and class II types were available, the types were taken from metadata supplied by the sample provider, not from assay-based typing. The samples were drawn from two sources: the first 160 participants of the ongoing ImmuneRACE study, and some 1,300 subjects contributed by 6 global collaborators. The prospective study material was composed of cDNA or gDNA derived from T cells, B-cell-depleted T cells, or PBMCs.

TCRbeta CDR3 regions were amplified from genomic DNA by means of the immunoSEQ Assay, a bias-controlled multiplex PCR. The study's processing was this. Nucleated cell counts per sample were estimated from amplification of reference gene primers within the assay. Sequence reads were collapsed and filtered to measure the absolute abundance of every unique TCRbeta CDR3 rearrangement. For each sample, productive Simpson clonality was calculated as the square root of Simpson's diversity index across productive rearrangements. In TCRdb, the immuneACCESS table is reduced to in-frame sequences with V and J assigned. These tables do not hold every clone; where another copy was compared, an unresolved V gene accounts for under half, and the others remain unexplained. V and J calls and clone size follow that table, whereas D and trimming were derived from the DNA. The sample has about 390,000 clones on record, 85% to 90% of them singletons. The top ten hold 10% of the sample.

The research as a whole found: Clinical and demographic metadata were provided uncurated, with the amount varying by source and participant.

In the prospective study, participants were roughly 18 to 95 years old, resided in about two dozen geographic areas of the United States, and were enrolled through a virtual design. In the prospective study, participants were assigned to cohorts based on the clinical history participants reported in a screening survey and a study questionnaire. ImmuneRACE Cohort 3 recovered participants were defined by two consecutive negative NP/OP PCR tests, healthcare professional clearance, or symptom resolution. Mobile phlebotomists in the prospective study collected whole blood, serum and a nasopharyngeal or oropharyngeal swab from every participant. Over an approximately 2-month period, participants in the prospective study had the option of providing additional blood draws and questionnaires. Blood samples from the prospective study were shipped frozen or at room temperature prior to DNA extraction. The germline V gene sets CDR1 to SGHAT and CDR2 to FQNNGV. There are 16 amino acids in the CDR3, from cysteine to phenylalanine inclusive. Only the CDR3 DNA is retained, 48 bases long and in frame from the first base. The V end gives up 3 bases and the J end 5 bases, leaving 7 bases in the junction not matched to a gene.

The sample taken for sequencing was PBMCs or T cells enriched from blood (not recorded which). The chain links TRBV11-2 with TRBJ1-6; TRBD1 matches 7 bases in the middle. The receptor was derived from a woman aged 45 to 65 who had recovered from COVID-19. The CDR3 region: CASSFRRQGNNSPLHF. The bases are TGTGCCAGCAGCTTTCGAAGACAGGGAAATAATTCACCCCTCCACTTT.